Described below is a single TCR beta chain sequence and its context. This entry belongs to a study of blood T cell repertoires in COVID-19. Study background: Nucleic acid was either cDNA or gDNA, and it came from T cells, B-cell-depleted T cells, or PBMCs.

CDR3 length equals 14 residues. With 3 bases clipped from V and 5 bases from J, the junction kept 5 bases outside the gene matches. The germline V gene encodes CDR1 KGHSH and CDR2 LQKENI. As processed by the authors: Amplification of reference gene primers provided the estimated nucleated cell counts. Some clones are missing from TCRdb's copy, which holds only in-frame ones; the method was immunoSEQ multiplex PCR. Clone size and the V and J calls come from that table; the DNA yielded D and trimming. The sample yields roughly 250,000 clones, about four fifths seen once. The receptor was derived from a woman in her forties who had been exposed to COVID-19. Input material: PBMCs or T cells enriched from blood (not recorded which). The V call is TRBV18, the J call TRBJ2-7, with TRBD1 matching 9 bases. CDR3 nucleotides: TGTGCCAGCTCACCCGGGACAGGGTTCGACGAGCAGTACTTC. Amino acid sequence: CASSPGTGFDEQYF.